In its sample, the clone carrying this T cell receptor beta chain was seen many times. MiXCR, applied by TCRdb to the PCR reads, yields one record per CDR3 protein. The repertoire holds approximately 54,000 distinct CDR3 sequences, with approximately 25% as singletons. The data stem from a study of molecular identifiers for immune sequencing clone quantification. Using a CD8+CD4-CCR7+CD45RA+ phenotype, naive CD8 T cells were sorted. V was shortened by 5 bases and J by 3 bases, with 20 bases between the two germline ends. CDR3 size: 16 residues. Germline V gene data show CDR1 as SGHTA and CDR2 as FQGNSA.

The gene calls are TRBV7-2 and TRBJ2-7, with D possibly being TRBD2 (5 bases). The sample consisted of naive CD8+ T cells from blood, with Jurkat cell RNA spiked in. Subset defined: FACS-sorted CD8+CD4-CCR7+CD45RA+ naive T cells. This clonotype originated in a human donor in good health. Some libraries in this study had Jurkat cell RNA spiked in. CDR3 nucleotides: TGTGCCAGCAGCCCAGGAGCCGGACTGAATCACTACGAGCAGTACTTC. It is translated as CASSPGAGLNHYEQYF. Based on the CDR3 plus reference TRBV7-2 and TRBJ2-7, the full variable domain is GAGVSQSPSNKVTEKGKDVELRCDPISGHTALYWYRQSLGQGLEFLIYFQGNSAPDKSGLPSDRFSAERTGGSVSTLTIQRTQQEDSAVYLCASSPGAGLNHYEQYFGPGTRLTVT.